The 16 T cell receptor beta chains below were found in one sample sequenced in a study of technical replicates of blood from several donors. Sequencing used immunoSEQ multiplex PCR; TCRdb keeps in-frame clones, though not all of them. Among 30,000 to 40,000 clones, over 85% were seen once, and the ten largest hold roughly 4%. The sample taken for sequencing was PBMCs. Receptors were obtained from a human donor in good health. Some clones in this sample may be carry-over from other donors' samples.

The genes are TRBV5-4 and TRBJ2-5; 9 bases match TRBD2. The V and J ends lost 1 base and 4 bases, in that order; junction bases with no gene match: 8. Germline values: CDR1 SGHNT, CDR2 YYREEE (reference sequence). The CDR3 covers 16 residues. CDR3 sequence (DNA): TGTGCCAGCAGCTTGAGGGGGGGGACTAGCCGAGAGACCCAGTACTTC. Protein: CASSLRGGTSRETQYF.

This clone showed up just once. The CDR3 coding sequence is TGTGCCAGCAGTCCCCTCGGAGGGGCGATAAACGAGCAGTACTTC. Its protein product is CASSPLGGAINEQYF. This chain joins TRBV25-1 and TRBJ2-7, with TRBD2 as a possible D gene (6 bases). Germline V gene lookup returns CDR1 MGHDK and CDR2 SYGVNS. The germline V and J ends were trimmed by 5 bases and 5 bases, with 19 bases remaining between them. CDR3 length equals 15 residues.

The V gene is TRBV6-5, the J gene TRBJ1-1; 8 nucleotides line up with TRBD1. The CDR3 length is 14 residues. Trimming at V came to 4 bases and at J to 5 bases, leaving 6 bases not matched to a gene. The V gene's germline CDR1 is MNHEY and CDR2 SVGAGI. This chain's CDR3 is CASSSGRGRTEAFF. The CDR3 DNA follows: TGTGCCAGCAGTTCCGGCAGGGGGCGGACTGAAGCTTTCTTT.

In nucleotides, the CDR3 is TGCGCCAGCAGCTTAATGGTAGCGGGGACCTACGAGCAGTACTTC. Translating gives CASSLMVAGTYEQYF. V and J are TRBV5-1 and TRBJ2-7; TRBD2 matches at 8 bases. The CDR3 has 15 amino acids. Per the germline V gene, CDR1 is SGHRS and CDR2 is YFSETQ. J was trimmed by 2 bases and V by 2 bases; bases with no gene match: 6.

The table lists this clone with a count of one. The V gene is TRBV6-1, the J gene TRBJ2-7, with 7 bases matching TRBD1. V lost 6 bases and J lost 6; bases outside the gene matches: 5. This CDR3 is built from 12 residues. Germline V gene lookup returns CDR1 MNHNS and CDR2 SASEGT. In nucleotides, the CDR3 is TGTGCCAGCAGGACAGGGTTCGGCGAGCAGTACTTC. It codes for CASRTGFGEQYF.

V usage is TRBV7-8 and J usage is TRBJ2-4, with 13 bases identical to TRBD2. The CDR3 is 19 residues long. V lost 5 bases, J lost 1 base, and 11 bases stayed unmatched. Germline V CDR1 and CDR2: SGHVS, FQNEAQ. The CDR3 DNA follows: TGTGCCAGCAGCGCGAGGACTAGCGGGAGAGGCCTGGCCAAAAACATTCAGTACTTC. Its protein product is CASSARTSGRGLAKNIQYF. Complete variable domain (other parts from reference TRBV7-8 and TRBJ2-4): GAGVSQSPRYKVAKRGQDVALRCDPISGHVSLFWYQQALGQGPEFLTYFQNEAQLDKSGLPSDRFFAERPEGSVSTLKIQRTQQEDSAVYLCASSARTSGRGLAKNIQYFGAGTRLSVL.

The chain recombines TRBV7-9 with TRBJ2-7, with 10 positions matching TRBD1. With 4 bases clipped from V and 2 bases from J, the junction kept 8 bases outside the gene matches. This CDR3 region has 16 residues. In germline, CDR1 is SEHNR, CDR2 FQNEAQ (reference sequence). The CDR3 loop is CASSSSRDRGPYEQYF. CDR3 in DNA: TGTGCCAGCAGCTCCTCCCGGGACAGGGGCCCCTACGAGCAGTACTTC.

The chain carries TRBV5-4 and TRBJ1-1; 10 positions agree with TRBD1. This CDR3 is built from 16 residues. J gave up 4 bases and V 4 bases, and 10 bases lay outside the gene matches. Per germline, CDR1 SGHNT and CDR2 YYREEE (reference sequence). CDR3 protein: CASSPRTGGIGTEAFF. Here the CDR3 DNA reads TGTGCCAGCAGCCCGCGGACAGGGGGGATCGGCACTGAAGCTTTCTTT.

The chain combines TRBV27 with TRBJ1-6; 9 positions match TRBD1. Germline V gives CDR1 MNHEY, CDR2 SMNVEV (reference sequence). The V segment lost 4 bases and the J segment 12 bases; nucleotides outside the gene matches: 4. The CDR3 is 13 residues long. The CDR3 spells CASSWDRALPLHF. CDR3 bases: TGTGCCAGCAGTTGGGACAGGGCCTTACCCCTCCACTTT.

This clone came up once. This chain uses TRBV5-1 with TRBJ1-2; a weak D match, TRBD1 (5 bases). CDR1 is SGHRS and CDR2 is YFSETQ in the germline V gene. The CDR3 extends over 14 amino acids. With 1 base removed from V and 6 bases from J, the gap between germline ends came to 13 bases. DNA of the CDR3: TGCGCCAGCAGCTTGATGCAGCCCAGGGATGGCTACACCTTC. It translates to CASSLMQPRDGYTF.

The V call is TRBV5-1, the J call TRBJ1-2; 7 bases map to TRBD1. Germline V CDR1 and CDR2: SGHRS, YFSETQ. The CDR3 sequence is 16 residues long. V lost 4 bases, J lost 4 bases, and 13 bases stayed unmatched. The CDR3 region is CASSPSPGQRSYGYTF. CDR3 nucleotides: TGCGCCAGCAGCCCCTCCCCGGGACAGCGCTCCTATGGCTACACCTTC.

The rearrangement uses TRBV7-2 and TRBJ2-4; weak D call: TRBD1 (6 bases). Trimming shortened V by 1 base and J by 7 bases, and 23 bases separated the two germline ends. Per germline, CDR1 SGHTA and CDR2 FQGNSA. CDR3 length: 18 residues. CDR3 loop: CASSLGEQGFSLPNIQYF. The CDR3 DNA sequence: TGTGCCAGCAGCTTAGGGGAACAGGGTTTCTCCCTCCCTAACATTCAGTACTTC.

The V call is TRBV5-1, the J call TRBJ1-2, with TRBD1 matching over 7 bases. The CDR3 extends over 14 amino acids. Germline V CDR1 and CDR2: SGHRS, YFSETQ. V dropped 0 bases and J dropped 3; count of bases not matched to a gene: 2. In nucleotides, the CDR3 is TGCGCCAGCAGCTTGGCGGGACAGCACTATGGCTACACCTTC. The encoded protein is CASSLAGQHYGYTF.

The J gene is TRBJ1-2, the V gene TRBV20-1; unclear D gene. The CDR3 extends over 11 amino acids. Per the germline V gene, CDR1 is DFQATT and CDR2 is SNEGSKA (reference sequence). V lost 6 bases and J 2 bases, leaving 7 bases between the germline ends. The CDR3 nucleotides read TGCAGTGCCCCGGGGAACTATGGCTACACCTTC. This sequence encodes CSAPGNYGYTF.

This chain joins TRBV7-8 and TRBJ1-1, with D uncertain. Trimming stripped 3 bases from V and 3 bases from J, with 11 bases between. There are 14 residues in the CDR3. Looked up from germline, CDR1 is SGHVS and CDR2 is FQNEAQ. The CDR3 DNA reads TGTGCCAGCAGCTTTCCCGGCGGGGACACTGAAGCTTTCTTT. It is translated as CASSFPGGDTEAFF. Variable domain in full (rest from reference TRBV7-8 and TRBJ1-1): GAGVSQSPRYKVAKRGQDVALRCDPISGHVSLFWYQQALGQGPEFLTYFQNEAQLDKSGLPSDRFFAERPEGSVSTLKIQRTQQEDSAVYLCASSFPGGDTEAFFGQGTRLTVV.

This clone appeared once. The chain links TRBV11-2 to TRBJ2-7; D not resolved. CDR1 and CDR2 (germline): SGHAT, FQNNGV. Trimming took 4 bases from V and 0 from J, leaving 16 bases between them. The CDR3 has 16 amino acids. The CDR3 nucleotides are TGTGCCAGCAGCTCCCCTCTGGTGGCCACCTCCTACGAGCAGTACTTC. Protein: CASSSPLVATSYEQYF.